The 25 T cell receptor beta chains below all came from one sample that was sequenced in a study of blood T cell repertoires in COVID-19. Sequencing used immunoSEQ multiplex PCR; TCRdb keeps in-frame clones, though not all of them. The sample lists 200,000 to 250,000 clones, approximately 86% occurring once. The sequencing input was PBMCs or T cells enriched from blood (not recorded which). The source is a woman in her thirties who had been exposed to COVID-19.

This clone was seen a few times. This CDR3 is CASSYSPFGRASSYEQYF. CDR3 coding DNA: TGTGCCAGCAGTTACTCGCCATTCGGGAGGGCGAGCTCCTACGAGCAGTACTTC. The chain employs TRBV6-2 or TRBV6-3 and TRBJ2-7, with 8 bases fitting TRBD2. Germline V gene sequence: CDR1 MNHEY, CDR2 SVGEGT. V was clipped by 0 bases and J by 0 bases; unmatched bases: 10. The CDR3 runs to 18 residues.

The rearrangement uses TRBV5-4 and TRBJ1-1; 10 nucleotides align to TRBD1. The CDR3 has 16 residues. The germline V gene encodes CDR1 SGHNT and CDR2 YYREEE (reference sequence). V lost 2 bases, J lost 0 bases, and 4 bases stayed unmatched. The CDR3 DNA is TGTGCCAGCAGCTTAGGGACAGGGGTCCTGAACACTGAAGCTTTCTTT. Translation: CASSLGTGVLNTEAFF.

The chain uses TRBV21-1 and TRBJ2-7; TRBD1 is the table's D call and was not checked against the DNA. TRBV21-1 constitutes a pseudogene. This CDR3 is built from 19 residues. The CDR3 loop reads CASSAKRDRGLTPYYEQYF. CDR3 nucleotide sequence: TGTGCCAGCAGCGCTAAACGGGACAGGGGGCTTACTCCCTACTACGAGCAGTACTTC.

V usage is TRBV30 and J usage is TRBJ1-5; D remains unclear. The V gene's germline CDR1 is GTSNPN and CDR2 SVGIG (reference sequence). V lost 2 bases, J lost 5 bases, and 10 bases lay in between. This CDR3 comprises 13 residues. Here the CDR3 reads CAWSNSLDQPQHF. The CDR3 DNA follows: TGTGCCTGGAGTAATTCCCTAGATCAGCCCCAGCATTTT.

Relative to its sample, this clone is medium-sized. The chain uses TRBV28 and TRBJ1-1, with 7 bases fitting TRBD1. The CDR3 runs to 14 residues. Trimming cost V 4 bases and J 9 bases; bases outside gene matches: 11. Germline V gene sequence: CDR1 MDHEN, CDR2 SYDVKM. The CDR3 spells CASSSDLGQTKAFF. The CDR3 coding sequence is TGTGCCAGCAGTTCCGACCTGGGACAGACTAAAGCTTTCTTT.

V is TRBV10-3 and J is TRBJ2-1; 12 nucleotides match TRBD1. The CDR3 consists of 15 residues. In germline, CDR1 is ENHRY, CDR2 SYGVKD. The V gene end was trimmed by 4 bases and the J gene end by 8 bases; junction bases not matched to a gene: 6. The CDR3 region has the DNA TGTGCCATCAGTGGCGGGACAGGGGGCAGGGATGAGCAGTTCTTC. Translation: CAISGGTGGRDEQFF.

The chain couples TRBV28 to TRBJ2-3; D is possibly TRBD2 (6 bases). The germline gives CDR1 MDHEN, CDR2 SYDVKM. CDR3 size: 14 residues. Trimming stripped 3 bases from V and 3 bases from J, with 10 bases between. The CDR3 reads CASSFLSGTDTQYF. The CDR3 nucleotides are TGTGCCAGCAGTTTCCTTAGCGGAACAGATACGCAGTATTTT.

The sample holds a few counts of this clone. The CDR3 is CASSPRDSYGYTF. In DNA, the CDR3 is TGTGCCAGCAGTCCCCGGGACAGCTATGGCTACACCTTC. V gene TRBV12-3 or TRBV12-4 combines with J gene TRBJ1-2; TRBD1 aligns across 7 bases. V lost 5 bases and J lost 4; bases outside the gene matches: 4. The CDR3 runs 13 residues.

J is TRBJ2-7 and V is TRBV27; TRBD1 is a possible D gene (5 bases). The CDR3 has 13 residues. The V gene lost 3 bases and the J gene lost 3 bases, with 9 bases spanning the gap. CDR1 is MNHEY, CDR2 SMNVEV, per germline (reference sequence). CDR3 region: CASSFFQGYEQYF. CDR3 coding DNA: TGTGCCAGCAGTTTCTTCCAGGGCTACGAGCAGTACTTC.

V usage is TRBV2 and J usage is TRBJ1-1; D may be TRBD1 (6 bases). V was shortened by 6 bases and J by 3 bases, with 11 bases between the two germline ends. In germline, CDR1 is SNHLY, CDR2 FYNNEI. CDR3 length equals 13 residues. This chain's CDR3 is CASRGHGDTEAFF. The CDR3 DNA is TGTGCCAGCAGGGGACACGGCGACACTGAAGCTTTCTTT.

The chain has TRBV25-1 and TRBJ2-1; a possible D gene is TRBD1 (5 bases). The germline V and J ends were trimmed by 5 bases and 0 bases, with 11 bases remaining between them. The V gene's germline CDR1 is MGHDK and CDR2 SYGVNS. The CDR3 is made up of 15 amino acids. CDR3 sequence reads: CASSFQGISYNEQFF. The CDR3 nucleotides are TGTGCCAGCAGTTTTCAGGGAATCTCCTACAATGAGCAGTTCTTC.

The chain carries TRBV9 and TRBJ2-3, with TRBD2 identical over 12 bases. The V segment lost 4 bases and the J segment 4 bases; nucleotides outside the gene matches: 19. This CDR3 has 20 residues. Germline-derived CDR1 and CDR2 are SGDLS and YYNGEE. CDR3 sequence reads: CASSSQAFSSGGDSADTQYF. The CDR3 coding sequence is TGTGCCAGCAGCTCCCAAGCCTTTTCTAGCGGGGGGGACTCGGCAGATACGCAGTATTTT. Drawing the rest from reference TRBV9 and TRBJ2-3, the complete variable domain is DSGVTQTPKHLITATGQRVTLRCSPRSGDLSVYWYQQSLDQGLQFLIQYYNGEERAKGNILERFSAQQFPDLHSELNLSSLELGDSALYFCASSSQAFSSGGDSADTQYFGPGTRLTVL.

This chain links TRBV5-6 with TRBJ2-2, with a tentative D call TRBD2 (7 bases). Trimming removed 0 bases from V and 3 bases from J, with 12 bases in between. The CDR3 loop spans 16 amino acids. Looked up from germline, CDR1 is SGHDT and CDR2 is YYEEEE. CDR3 DNA sequence: TGTGCCAGCAGCTTGGTGGGCGGGGGCGACACCGGGGAGCTGTTTTTT. Encoded protein: CASSLVGGGDTGELFF.

The chain joins TRBV4-1 to TRBJ2-7; TRBD2 matches at 10 bases. Trimming removed 0 bases from V and 4 bases from J; junction bases left unmatched: 12. The germline gives CDR1 MGHRA, CDR2 YSYEKL. The CDR3 is 18 amino acids. DNA for the CDR3: TGCGCCAGCAGCCAAGATCGGAGGCTAGCGGGGGCCTTGTACGAGCAGTACTTC. Translated, it gives CASSQDRRLAGALYEQYF.

The chain carries TRBV9 and TRBJ2-5; 10 bases line up with TRBD2. Per the germline V gene, CDR1 is SGDLS and CDR2 is YYNGEE. This CDR3 contains 16 residues. V lost 1 base and J lost 5; bases outside the gene matches: 8. The CDR3: CASSVSERGGRETQYF. The CDR3 coding sequence is TGTGCCAGCAGCGTAAGCGAGCGGGGGGGCCGGGAGACCCAGTACTTC.

The V gene is TRBV28, the J gene TRBJ1-5, with D hard to call. V dropped 4 bases and J dropped 0 bases, with 10 bases sitting between them. The CDR3 is made up of 15 amino acids. Germline V gene lookup returns CDR1 MDHEN and CDR2 SYDVKM. The CDR3 nucleotides read TGTGCCAGCAGTTCTTCCAGTAATAGCAATCAGCCCCAGCATTTT. Its protein product is CASSSSSNSNQPQHF. The entire variable domain, with the rest obtained from reference TRBV28 and TRBJ1-5, is as follows: DVKVTQSSRYLVKRTGEKVFLECVQDMDHENMFWYRQDPGLGLRLIYFSYDVKMKEKGDIPEGYSVSREKKERFSLILESASTNQTSMYLCASSSSSNSNQPQHFGDGTRLSIL.

The rearrangement links TRBV7-6 to TRBJ2-4, with a tentative D call TRBD1 (5 bases). Germline V lookup: CDR1 SGHVS, CDR2 FNYEAQ. The CDR3 runs to 17 residues. V lost 3 bases to trimming and J lost 3 bases, with 18 bases between them. The CDR3: CASSFGHDSLGKNIQYF. CDR3 nucleotides: TGTGCCAGCAGCTTCGGTCATGACAGCTTAGGCAAAAACATTCAGTACTTC.

The rearrangement links TRBV2 to TRBJ1-1; D possibly corresponds to TRBD1 (5 bases). V was clipped by 8 bases and J by 1 base, with 20 bases between them. Germline CDR1 and CDR2: SNHLY and FYNNEI. CDR3 length: 16 residues. The CDR3, as DNA: TGTGCCAGCCGGGAGATGACAGCCGCAGGGAACACTGAAGCTTTCTTT. Translating it yields CASREMTAAGNTEAFF.

V gene TRBV7-9 combines with J gene TRBJ2-1; the match to TRBD2 covers 11 bases. The CDR3 runs to 16 residues. The V segment lost 5 bases and the J segment 3 bases; nucleotides outside the gene matches: 6. Germline V lookup: CDR1 SEHNR, CDR2 FQNEAQ (reference sequence). For the CDR3, the DNA is TGTGCCAGCAGCACTAGCGGGGGCCTACTCTACAATGAGCAGTTCTTC. Translated, it gives CASSTSGGLLYNEQFF. Full variable domain (remainder filled in from reference TRBV7-9 and TRBJ2-1): DTGVSQNPRHKITKRGQNVTFRCDPISEHNRLYWYRQTLGQGPEFLTYFQNEAQLEKSRLLSDRFSAERPKGSFSTLEIQRTEQGDSAMYLCASSTSGGLLYNEQFFGPGTRLTVL.

The chain recombines TRBV19 with TRBJ1-4; possibly TRBD1 for D (6 bases). The CDR3 spans 15 residues. Germline CDR1 is LNHDA and CDR2 is SQIVND (reference sequence). The ends were cut back, 3 bases at V and 6 bases at J, with 14 bases in the middle. This chain's CDR3 is CASSIRVRGYEKLFF. The CDR3 DNA sequence: TGTGCCAGTAGTATCCGGGTCAGGGGCTATGAAAAACTGTTTTTT. The complete variable domain, with remaining parts taken from reference TRBV19 and TRBJ1-4, reads DGGITQSPKYLFRKEGQNVTLSCEQNLNHDAMYWYRQDPGQGLRLIYYSQIVNDFQKGDIAEGYSVSREKKESFPLTVTSAQKNPTAFYLCASSIRVRGYEKLFFGSGTQLSVL.

The rearrangement links TRBV7-8 to TRBJ2-4; TRBD2 is a possible D gene (5 bases). The V and J ends lost 5 bases and 3 bases respectively, with 11 bases between them. CDR3 length: 14 amino acids. Germline-derived CDR1 and CDR2 are SGHVS and FQNEAQ. CDR3: CASSPGEGKNIQYF. The DNA of the CDR3 is TGTGCCAGCAGCCCCGGCGAGGGCAAAAACATTCAGTACTTC.

This CDR3 reads CASSRPEGDPYEQYF. The CDR3 DNA follows: TGTGCCAGCAGTCGACCCGAGGGGGACCCTTACGAGCAGTACTTC. J is TRBJ2-7 and V is TRBV11-2; TRBD1 might be the D (6 bases). V was pared by 6 bases and J by 4 bases, with 19 bases between. The germline gives CDR1 SGHAT, CDR2 FQNNGV. This CDR3 is 15 amino acids long.

The rearrangement joins TRBV2 to TRBJ1-6; D gene unclear. V was pared by 2 bases and J by 9 bases, with 2 bases between. The CDR3 runs to 11 residues. Germline V lookup: CDR1 SNHLY, CDR2 FYNNEI. This chain's CDR3 is CASSERSPLHF. The CDR3 DNA reads as TGTGCCAGCAGTGAACGTTCACCCCTCCACTTT.

The chain recombines TRBV12-3 or TRBV12-4 with TRBJ1-2; no definite D call. This CDR3 has 13 residues. V lost 3 bases, J lost 7 bases, and 12 bases lay in between. Here the CDR3 DNA reads TGTGCCAGCAGTTTTCAGGCCGGAGGTGGCTACACCTTC. Its translation is CASSFQAGGGYTF.

This sequence joins TRBV2 and TRBJ2-7; perhaps TRBD2 as D (6 bases). V lost 10 bases and J lost 2, with 12 bases in between. The CDR3 consists of 12 residues. CDR1 SNHLY and CDR2 FYNNEI come from the germline V gene. The CDR3 protein is CATGGPTYEQYF. The CDR3 DNA is TGTGCCACCGGAGGGCCCACCTACGAGCAGTACTTC. The variable domain in full, completed from reference TRBV2 and TRBJ2-7, reads EPEVTQTPSHQVTQMGQEVILRCVPISNHLYFYWYRQILGQKVEFLVSFYNNEISEKSEIFDDQFSVERPDGSNFTLKIRSTKLEDSAMYFCATGGPTYEQYFGPGTRLTVT.